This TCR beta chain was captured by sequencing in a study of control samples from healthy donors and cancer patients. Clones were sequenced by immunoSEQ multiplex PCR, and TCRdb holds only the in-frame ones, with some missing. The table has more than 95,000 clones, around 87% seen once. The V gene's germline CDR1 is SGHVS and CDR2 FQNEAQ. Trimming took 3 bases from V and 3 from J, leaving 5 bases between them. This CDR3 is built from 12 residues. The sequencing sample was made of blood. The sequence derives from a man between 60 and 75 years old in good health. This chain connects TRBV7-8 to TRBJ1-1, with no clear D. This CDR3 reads CASSFSHTEAFF. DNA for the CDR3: TGTGCCAGCAGCTTTTCTCACACTGAAGCTTTCTTT.